Listed below are T cell receptor beta chains from one sample, sequenced in a study of PD-L1 blockade in urothelial cancer. Sequencing was performed with immunoSEQ multiplex PCR; in TCRdb, only in-frame clones are kept and a portion is missing. The sample records about 130,000 clones, more than 75% being singletons. Specimen: PBMCs, collected around atezolizumab (anti-PD-L1) treatment. Receptor source: a man aged 50-60 years with urothelial cancer. Both conserved end residues are part of each CDR3.

v_gene,CDR3aa
TRBV7-9,CASSLGAGATNQPQHF
TRBV28,CASTTITEAFF
TRBV7-3,CASSFQRLSWTEAYNEQFF
TRBV2,CASRQGLVGSYEQYF
TRBV9,CASSPGQGVKAFF
TRBV7-6,CASSFLGQYNEQFF
TRBV5-4,CASSPRLAASTDTQYF
TRBV5-4,CASSLGQVNSPLHF
TRBV5-1,CASSIRQGAGNTIYF
TRBV5-1,CASSLGTSGSFTGELFF
TRBV10-3,CAISDSGGNQPQHF
TRBV5-8,CASSFRGQGRDTGELFF
TRBV19,CASSQGGTDTQYF
TRBV2,CASTGTSRYEQYF
TRBV28,CASSLRGQGRPIGDTQYF
TRBV7-9,CASSLVGSATYEQYF
TRBV19,CASRTSGLAGTDTQYF
TRBV7-8,CASSLPKGQFPHEQYF
TRBV5-4,CASSLVSSNTEAFF
TRBV5-1,CASSFGAGGTYGYTF
TRBV11-3,CASSPPSREGSMNEQFF
TRBV18,CASSPRFGNPRTSGRSTGELFF
TRBV28,CASSQGARETQYF
TRBV7-2,CASSPRRESTEAFF
TRBV7-8,CASSAIRQNTEAFF
TRBV11-3,CASSLGSWGGADTQYF
TRBV6-1,CASQPGTQADEQYF
TRBV7-8,CASRQTGELFF
TRBV7-2,CASSPEPRPALAFF
TRBV18,CASSPPTSRADTQYF
TRBV4-2,CASSQDSGTEAFF
TRBV6-1,CASRNRGPGYEQYF
TRBV2,CASTNLAGGGTDTQYF
TRBV5-4,CASSKRQGAIYNEQFF
TRBV2,CASSEGSWGGQPQHF
TRBV7-3,CASSLTSGGGTDTQYF
TRBV5-4,CASSLLQVSYNEQFF
TRBV4-1,CASSQDLGDFYEQYF
TRBV14,CASSQASGPEQYF
TRBV18,CASSTGQGGNIQYF
TRBV6-5,CASRLAGANTGELFF
TRBV19,CASSIAGSTEAFF
TRBV30,CAWSHRGRNIQYF
TRBV30,CALSPSGSGGVGELFF
TRBV19,CASSISGSSYEQYF
TRBV14,CASSRTRVGPQHF
TRBV2,CASSRLDRYQPQHF
TRBV7-9,CASSSGGQVSYNEQFF
TRBV6-1,CASSATGGMPEAFF
TRBV28,CASRRPDGQGWEKLFF
TRBV7-3,CASSKTGSTEAFF
TRBV5-1,CASSLHRTGELFF
TRBV15,CATSNTGNTEAFF
TRBV28,CASSAIRGQGTYHTGELFF
TRBV7-9,CASSFDGVNQPQHF
TRBV28,CASSLGSGGQFF
TRBV7-3,CASSWGTGAYGETQYF
TRBV9,CASSPQVTTNEKLFF
TRBV6-5,CASSWTRIHEQFF